These 10 T cell receptor beta chains were all obtained from the same sample, sequenced in a study of neurological immune-mediated disorders. TCRdb re-analysed the 5' RACE reads in MiXCR, keeping a single row per CDR3 protein. This table holds 35,000 or so distinct CDR3 sequences, 13% to 15% found once. Sequences were obtained from PBMCs. Receptors were obtained from a woman aged 45-60 years with HTLV-1-associated myelopathy (HAM/TSP).

A note on this clonotype: A much more abundant neighbour one base away suggests this may be a read error. This chain joins TRBV7-2 and TRBJ2-5; TRBD2 aligns across 8 bases. Germline V gives CDR1 SGHTA, CDR2 FQGNSA. V trimming: 5 bases; J trimming: 1 base; junction bases outside the gene matches: 9. There are 16 residues in the CDR3. CDR3 sequence (DNA): TGTACCAGCAGCCGTTCTCTTAGCGGGACCCAAGAGACCCAGTACTTC. Translation gives CTSSRSLSGTQETQYF.

The chain links TRBV5-1 to TRBJ2-1; 8 bases line up with TRBD2. J lost 6 bases, V lost 1 base, and 3 bases had no gene match. CDR1 SGHRS and CDR2 YFSETQ come from the germline V gene. The CDR3 loop spans 14 amino acids. In nucleotides, the CDR3 is TGCGCCAGCAGCTTGAATAGCGGGACCAATGAGCAGTTCTTC. It codes for CASSLNSGTNEQFF.

This clonotype was recorded at least ten times. The rearrangement links TRBV12-3 or TRBV12-4 to TRBJ1-6, with a tentative D call TRBD1 (5 bases). This CDR3 is built from 14 residues. The V and J ends lost 6 bases and 10 bases respectively, with 16 bases between them. The DNA for the CDR3 is TGTGCCAGCAGGCCCGGGGCCGGCGGGTCACCCCTCCACTTT. Residues: CASRPGAGGSPLHF.

This clonotype was seen at least ten times. The rearrangement links TRBV5-6 to TRBJ1-1; D not resolved. V was shortened by 0 bases and J by 11 bases, with 11 bases between the two germline ends. CDR1 SGHDT and CDR2 YYEEEE come from the germline V gene. CDR3 length: 12 amino acids. CDR3 in amino acids: CASSLGSRFAFF. The CDR3 bases are TGTGCCAGCAGCTTGGGCTCCAGGTTCGCTTTCTTT.

This clonotype came up a few times. The rearrangement uses TRBV5-1 and TRBJ2-2; either TRBD1 or TRBD2 may supply D (5 bases each). Germline lookup yields CDR1 SGHRS and CDR2 YFSETQ. V shed 6 bases and J shed 1 base, with 13 bases lying between them. The CDR3 runs 15 residues. In DNA, the CDR3 is TGCGCCAGCATCGAGGGGAGCGGGAACACCGGGGAGCTGTTTTTT. It yields the protein CASIEGSGNTGELFF.

The gene calls are TRBV6-2 or TRBV6-3 and TRBJ2-6, with 12 bases identical to TRBD1. Germline V gene lookup returns CDR1 MNHEY and CDR2 SVGEGT. The CDR3 totals 18 residues. J gave up 3 bases and V 5 bases, and 8 bases lay outside the gene matches. CDR3 nucleotide sequence: TGTGCCAGCAGTCCGTCCGGGACAGGGGGCGGTGGGGCCAACGTCCTGACTTTC. This encodes CASSPSGTGGGGANVLTF.

This clonotype has at least ten counts. J is TRBJ1-1 and V is TRBV12-3 or TRBV12-4, with D uncertain. Trimming pared 4 bases from V and 2 bases from J, leaving 11 bases between. CDR3 length equals 14 residues. CDR3 sequence: CASSSRTGNTEAFF. The CDR3 region has the DNA TGTGCCAGCAGTTCCCGGACGGGCAACACTGAAGCTTTCTTT.

The chain recombines TRBV6-6 with TRBJ2-2; D uncertain. CDR1 MNHNY and CDR2 SVGAGI come from the germline V gene (reference sequence). Trimming removed 10 bases from V and 6 bases from J, with 0 bases in between. The CDR3 has 8 residues. CDR3 sequence (DNA): TGTGCCACCGGGGAGCTGTTTTTT. Translating it yields CATGELFF.

This clonotype was seen at least ten times. The V call is TRBV5-1, the J call TRBJ2-2; D may be TRBD2 (6 bases). The length of the CDR3 is 13 residues. With 4 bases removed from V and 5 bases from J, the gap between germline ends came to 9 bases. Germline loops: CDR1 SGHRS, CDR2 YFSETQ. As DNA, the CDR3 is TGCGCCAGCAGCGAGACTAGAACCGGGGAGCTGTTTTTT. As protein: CASSETRTGELFF.

This clonotype was observed at least ten times. The chain couples TRBV7-9 to TRBJ1-1; TRBD1 matches at 7 bases. Trimming cost V 6 bases and J 3 bases; bases outside gene matches: 7. This CDR3 has 14 residues. Germline CDR1 is SEHNR and CDR2 is FQNEAQ (reference sequence). The CDR3 DNA follows: TGTGCCAGCAGACCGACAGGGATGGACACTGAAGCTTTCTTT. This encodes CASRPTGMDTEAFF.